The clone carrying this T cell receptor beta chain showed up just a few times. The target antigen is unknown. The ends were cut back, 7 bases at V and 5 bases at J, with 10 bases in the middle. Germline V gene lookup returns CDR1 SNHLY and CDR2 FYNNEI. The CDR3 runs to 12 residues. As for treatment: oral pan-JAK inhibitor, 5-10 mg twice daily. The sorting of PBMCs gave CD4+ and CD8+ T cells. The data were obtained in a study of CD8+ T cells in alopecia areata. Findings of the study overall: There were many expanded lesional clones persisting in scalp and blood during tofacitinib.

In each case, RNA was isolated and then reverse transcribed into cDNA as the sequencing template. Clones were sequenced by immunoSEQ multiplex PCR, and TCRdb holds only the in-frame ones, with some missing. Here the sample spans 90,000 to 150,000 clones, about 50% being singletons. The chain joins TRBV2 to TRBJ2-3, with D unclear. The sequencing used CD4+ T cells sorted from blood, collected at week 4, from a patient treated with tofacitinib. The TCR was taken from a human donor with alopecia areata. The CDR3, as DNA: TGTGCCAGCACACGGAAGGTAGATACGCAGTATTTT. It translates to CASTRKVDTQYF.